This T cell receptor beta chain came from a study of vaccination effects on CD4 cells after COVID-19. Study-level background: About 2.2 million PBMC per well were cultured with approximately 10 IU/ml IL-2 and roughly 11 ug/ml peptides.

Culturing for about ten days preceded CD4+ T cell isolation. For this clone: Its antigen is as yet unknown.

Clones were sequenced by immunoSEQ multiplex PCR, and TCRdb holds only the in-frame ones, with some missing. The sample has fewer than 35,000 clones, about 71% seen once. This clonotype was sampled from a human donor who received a COVID-19 vaccine. The starting material was CD4+ T cells from PBMCs cultured without peptide, obtained before COVID-19 vaccination.

In DNA form, the CDR3 reads TGTGCCAGCAGGGGCAAGTGGGCCAGAGAGACCCAGTACTTC. It translates to CASRGKWARETQYF. V usage is TRBV21-1 and J usage is TRBJ2-5; the table's D gene call, TRBD1, was not cross checked with the DNA. TRBV21-1 is flagged as a pseudogene. The CDR3 spans 14 residues.